This passage covers 28 T cell receptor beta chains from one sample sequenced in a study of T cell repertoires in cytomegalovirus infection. From the reads, TCRdb called clonotypes with MiXCR, one entry per CDR3 protein. The profile covers 800,000 to 950,000 distinct CDR3 sequences, with around a third appearing a single time and 9.5% to 15% taken by the ten largest. The antigens of these receptors remain unknown. Source: cultured CD8+ T cells from PBMCs, taken from culture after CMV antigen stimulation. The receptors come from a human donor in good health (CMV status not recorded). Some clones in this sample may be carry-over from other donors' samples.

This clonotype appeared many times. The V and J genes are TRBV4-1 and TRBJ1-6; 9 nucleotides line up with TRBD1. V lost 6 bases, J lost 7 bases, and 7 bases stayed unmatched. The germline gives CDR1 MGHRA, CDR2 YSYEKL. This CDR3 is 15 amino acids long. Here the CDR3 reads CASSHGDRGNSPLHF. The DNA for the CDR3 is TGCGCCAGCAGTCACGGCGACAGGGGGAATTCACCCCTCCACTTT.

This chain links TRBV12-3 or TRBV12-4 with TRBJ1-1, with 10 bases fitting TRBD1. The trim removed 3 bases at V and 1 base at J, leaving 8 bases unmatched. This CDR3 has 17 residues. The chain's CDR3 is CASSFIIGQGGNTEAFF. The DNA of the CDR3 is TGTGCCAGCAGTTTCATCATCGGACAGGGGGGGAACACTGAAGCTTTCTTT.

There are a few counts of this clonotype. V usage is TRBV4-3 and J usage is TRBJ2-1; D remains unclear. This CDR3 is built from 14 residues. The V and J ends lost 4 bases and 7 bases respectively, with 14 bases between them. CDR1 is LGHNA, CDR2 YSLEER, per germline. The CDR3 coding sequence is TGCGCCAGCAGCCCAATTCTAGGGTTAAATGAGCAGTTCTTC. This gives the protein CASSPILGLNEQFF.

There are many counts of this clonotype. The chain employs TRBV6-1 and TRBJ2-5; weak D call: TRBD1 (6 bases). Germline V gene lookup returns CDR1 MNHNS and CDR2 SASEGT. This CDR3 comprises 16 residues. The V gene lost 4 bases and the J gene lost 2 bases, with 17 bases spanning the gap. As DNA, the CDR3 is TGTGCCAGCAGTGTACGAGGGGGATCTACTCAAGAGACCCAGTACTTC. This translates into CASSVRGGSTQETQYF.

V and J are TRBV7-9 and TRBJ1-4; D is perhaps TRBD1 (6 bases). The germline V and J ends were trimmed by 4 bases and 8 bases, with 17 bases remaining between them. CDR3 size: 15 residues. Germline V gene sequence: CDR1 SEHNR, CDR2 FQNEAQ (reference sequence). For the CDR3, the DNA is TGTGCCAGCAGCTCGCTACAGGGCGGTGGGGAAAAACTGTTTTTT. Its translation is CASSSLQGGGEKLFF.

This clonotype was seen ten or more times. J is TRBJ1-5 and V is TRBV10-2, with D uncertain. The CDR3 totals 16 residues. The germline V gene encodes CDR1 WSHSY and CDR2 SAAADI. V shed 0 bases and J shed 0 bases, with 9 bases lying between them. The DNA of the CDR3 is TGCGCCAGCAGTGAGTCTCAGGCCCCTAGCAATCAGCCCCAGCATTTT. This codes for CASSESQAPSNQPQHF.

The chain is built from TRBV28 and TRBJ2-2; the match to TRBD1 covers 7 bases. Germline assignment: CDR1 MDHEN and CDR2 SYDVKM. Unmatched junction bases numbered 9, after V lost 4 bases and J lost 4 bases. The CDR3 loop spans 16 amino acids. CDR3 in amino acids: CASSSQRQGTTGELFF. As DNA, the CDR3 is TGTGCCAGCAGTTCTCAACGACAGGGAACCACCGGGGAGCTGTTTTTT.

This clonotype was detected many times. The rearrangement uses TRBV11-2 and TRBJ2-7; a possible D gene is TRBD1 (5 bases). The CDR3 runs 12 residues. Looked up from germline, CDR1 is SGHAT and CDR2 is FQNNGV. V dropped 5 bases and J dropped 5 bases, with 10 bases sitting between them. Here the CDR3 DNA reads TGTGCCAGCAGCCCTAGGGGCGACGAGCAGTACTTC. This translates into CASSPRGDEQYF.

The J gene is TRBJ2-1, the V gene TRBV7-8, with TRBD1 matching over 8 bases. This CDR3 has 15 amino acids. Germline V gene data show CDR1 as SGHVS and CDR2 as FQNEAQ. V shed 5 bases and J 6 bases; nucleotides not matched to a gene: 9. CDR3 sequence reads: CASSPGTGLINEQFF. Here the CDR3 DNA reads TGTGCCAGCAGCCCCGGGACAGGACTTATCAATGAGCAGTTCTTC. The whole variable domain, remainder taken from reference TRBV7-8 and TRBJ2-1, is GAGVSQSPRYKVAKRGQDVALRCDPISGHVSLFWYQQALGQGPEFLTYFQNEAQLDKSGLPSDRFFAERPEGSVSTLKIQRTQQEDSAVYLCASSPGTGLINEQFFGPGTRLTVL.

V is TRBV15 and J is TRBJ2-1; D gene unclear. The CDR3 has 16 amino acids. The germline V gene has CDR1 LNHNV and CDR2 YYDKDF (reference sequence). With 1 base removed from V and 7 bases from J, the gap between germline ends came to 17 bases. CDR3 in DNA: TGTGCCACCAGCAGAGCTCCCAAGAAGCCCTCAAATGAGCAGTTCTTC. It is translated as CATSRAPKKPSNEQFF.

This clonotype was counted only a few times. The chain couples TRBV6-1 to TRBJ2-3; TRBD1 aligns across 9 bases. Looked up from germline, CDR1 is MNHNS and CDR2 is SASEGT. V gave up 7 bases and J gave up 3 bases; unmatched junction bases: 14. This CDR3 contains 17 residues. CDR3 in amino acids: CASNKGGTGGTTDTQYF. The CDR3 DNA follows: TGTGCCAGCAATAAAGGAGGTACAGGGGGCACGACAGATACGCAGTATTTT.

This clonotype has more than one count but fewer than ten. J is TRBJ1-2 and V is TRBV7-9; D remains unclear. This CDR3 is built from 15 residues. CDR1 and CDR2 (germline): SEHNR, FQNEAQ (reference sequence). V gave up 2 bases and J gave up 3 bases, with 13 bases separating them. CDR3 bases: TGTGCCAGCAGCTTAATCCGGGGAGAGGACTATGGCTACACCTTC. Protein: CASSLIRGEDYGYTF.

This clonotype was seen only a few times. The rearrangement joins TRBV6-2 or TRBV6-3 to TRBJ1-6, with D possibly matching TRBD1 (5 bases). Trimming pared 1 base from V and 9 bases from J, leaving 16 bases between. The germline V gene has CDR1 MNHEY and CDR2 SVGEGT. CDR3 length: 16 amino acids. Written as DNA, the CDR3 is TGTGCCAGCAGTTACTACCCAACCGGGACCCCTTCACCCCTCCACTTT. Protein product: CASSYYPTGTPSPLHF.

A note on this clonotype: The junction departs from the called germline gene at one end, perhaps through a read error. The J gene is TRBJ1-6, the V gene TRBV27; 10 bases fit TRBD1. This CDR3 has 15 amino acids. CDR1 MNHEY and CDR2 SMNVEV come from the germline V gene (reference sequence). CDR3 coding DNA: TGTGCCAGCAGTGCCAGACAGGGGGCCATTTCACCCATCCACTTT. Translating gives CASSARQGAISPIHF.

The chain has TRBV27 and TRBJ2-2, with D possibly being TRBD1 or TRBD2 (5 bases each). The length of the CDR3 is 14 residues. Deletions cut 8 bases from V and 2 bases from J, with 12 bases between. Germline V gives CDR1 MNHEY, CDR2 SMNVEV (reference sequence). The CDR3 is CASAGSLNTGELFF. The CDR3 coding sequence is TGTGCCAGCGCAGGGAGCCTCAACACCGGGGAGCTGTTTTTT.

The chain couples TRBV27 to TRBJ2-7, with 9 bases aligning to TRBD2. Trimming cost V 3 bases and J 3 bases; bases outside gene matches: 3. Germline values: CDR1 MNHEY, CDR2 SMNVEV (reference sequence). CDR3 length equals 14 residues. The CDR3 here is CASSLSGGLYEQYV. CDR3 DNA: TGTGCCAGCAGTTTGAGCGGGGGGCTCTACGAGCAGTACGTC.

This clonotype was seen many times. This chain links TRBV7-2 with TRBJ1-5; D might be TRBD1 (6 bases). V shed 5 bases and J shed 2 bases, with 19 bases lying between them. The CDR3 extends over 17 amino acids. From germline, CDR1 is SGHTA and CDR2 FQGNSA. The CDR3 nucleotides read TGTGCCAGCAGCCCTACCAGGACAGATCTTCGCAATCAGCCCCAGCATTTT. Encoded protein: CASSPTRTDLRNQPQHF.

This clonotype was seen a few times. The chain is built from TRBV6-1 and TRBJ1-2; 7 bases agree with TRBD1. Germline trimming cut 4 bases from V and 0 bases from J; bases unmatched to any gene: 11. Per the germline V gene, CDR1 is MNHNS and CDR2 is SASEGT. CDR3 size: 17 residues. The CDR3 DNA follows: TGTGCCAGCAGTGGAACCGGGACAGTCGTTGCTAACTATGGCTACACCTTC. Encoded protein: CASSGTGTVVANYGYTF.

In its sample, this clonotype was seen a few times. This chain uses TRBV6-2 or TRBV6-3 with TRBJ1-1; D call uncertain. Germline V gene data show CDR1 as MNHEY and CDR2 as SVGEGT. V shed 0 bases and J shed 6 bases, with 14 bases lying between them. The length of the CDR3 is 15 residues. As DNA, the CDR3 is TGTGCCAGCAGTTACTCGAAGGTTGTAGGAGCTGAAGCTTTCTTT. It specifies CASSYSKVVGAEAFF.

In this sample, this clonotype turned up a few times. The J gene is TRBJ1-2, the V gene TRBV7-8, with TRBD1 matching over 11 bases. V trimming: 5 bases; J trimming: 3 bases; junction bases outside the gene matches: 5. The CDR3 sequence is 15 residues long. Germline V gene lookup returns CDR1 SGHVS and CDR2 FQNEAQ. Here the CDR3 reads CASSHGTGGHYGYTF. As DNA, the CDR3 is TGTGCCAGCAGCCACGGGACAGGGGGGCACTATGGCTACACCTTC.

The chain joins TRBV9 to TRBJ1-1, with no clear D. CDR3 size: 15 residues. V lost 0 bases to trimming and J lost 1 base, with 10 bases between them. Germline V gene data show CDR1 as SGDLS and CDR2 as YYNGEE. This CDR3 reads CASSVGETRNTEAFF. CDR3 bases: TGTGCCAGCAGCGTAGGGGAGACTCGGAACACTGAAGCTTTCTTT.

This clonotype showed up many times. The genes are TRBV7-9 and TRBJ1-2; weak D call: TRBD1 (5 bases). The length of the CDR3 is 13 residues. V was shortened by 1 base and J by 8 bases, with 11 bases between the two germline ends. From germline, CDR1 is SEHNR and CDR2 FQNEAQ (reference sequence). The CDR3 region has the DNA TGTGCCAGCAGCTTAGGGGGGATAGGAGGCTACACCTTC. The encoded protein is CASSLGGIGGYTF.

The table lists this clonotype with a few counts. CDR3 residues: CASSATGLLIEETPLHF. CDR3 coding DNA: TGTGCCAGCAGTGCCACGGGACTGCTGATAGAGGAGACACCCCTCCACTTT. This chain joins TRBV6-2 or TRBV6-3 and TRBJ1-6; D perhaps matches TRBD1 (5 bases). Trimming pared 5 bases from V and 11 bases from J, leaving 25 bases between. Germline V gives CDR1 MNHEY, CDR2 SVGEGT. The CDR3 spans 17 residues.

In its sample, this clonotype was seen a few times. This rearrangement joins TRBV6-1 to TRBJ1-1, with a possible D match to TRBD1 (5 bases). Germline assignment: CDR1 MNHNS and CDR2 SASEGT. V dropped 4 bases and J dropped 7 bases, with 10 bases sitting between them. The CDR3 has 12 residues. The CDR3 DNA is TGTGCCAGCAGTGCAAGGACACTTGAAGCTTTCTTT. Its translation: CASSARTLEAFF.

This clonotype has more than one count but fewer than ten. The J gene is TRBJ1-1, the V gene TRBV6-1; possibly TRBD1 for D (6 bases). CDR3 size: 16 residues. The germline V gene has CDR1 MNHNS and CDR2 SASEGT. Between the trimmed V and J ends, which lost 2 bases and 10 bases, there was a span of 23 bases. The CDR3 region is CASSETIVRKGGAAFF. DNA for the CDR3: TGTGCCAGCAGTGAAACCATCGTCAGGAAGGGGGGAGCAGCTTTCTTT.

Only a few counts were recorded for this clonotype. The V and J genes are TRBV27 and TRBJ2-1; 10 bases align to TRBD2. Germline V gene lookup returns CDR1 MNHEY and CDR2 SMNVEV (reference sequence). This CDR3 spans 16 amino acids. V shed 8 bases and J 4 bases; nucleotides not matched to a gene: 11. The CDR3 spells CASRTSGLAVYNEQFF. DNA for the CDR3: TGTGCCAGCCGCACCTCTGGACTAGCGGTGTACAATGAGCAGTTCTTC.

This rearrangement joins TRBV11-3 to TRBJ2-3; D is uncertain. The CDR3 is 15 residues long. V was shortened by 5 bases and J by 2 bases, with 14 bases between the two germline ends. Per the germline V gene, CDR1 is SGHNT and CDR2 is YENEEA. For the CDR3, the DNA is TGTGCCAGCAGCAAAAATCCAGCCTACACAGATACGCAGTATTTT. Translated: CASSKNPAYTDTQYF.

In this sample, this clonotype turned up a few times. The chain joins TRBV28 to TRBJ2-1; D is unclear. The CDR3 extends over 14 amino acids. V was clipped by 6 bases and J by 0 bases, with 9 bases between them. CDR1 and CDR2 (germline): MDHEN, SYDVKM. CDR3 DNA sequence: TGTGCCAGCAGCGGTGAAAGCTCCTACAATGAGCAGTTCTTC. This encodes CASSGESSYNEQFF.